Listed here is a single T cell receptor beta chain. The antigen remains unidentified. The data stem from a study of siplizumab effects on memory and regulatory T cells. Broader study findings: The majority of clones, roughly 80-96% of proliferating CD4+ or CD8+ clones, lacked an assignable naive or memory phenotype. Alloreactive sequences tracing back to unstimulated CD4+ memory cells fell significantly with siplizumab.

About 10^5 TCR templates per sample were sequenced. The protocol was immunoSEQ multiplex PCR, while the TCRdb copy is restricted to in-frame clones and leaves out a portion. The sample comprises about 64,000 clones, just over 95% of which are singletons, and 0.08% to 0.1% rests with the top ten. Sample: naive CD8+ T cells sorted from blood. The TCR was taken from a human donor in good health.

The CDR3 nucleotides are TGTGCCAGTACGGGGGCCAACGTCCTGACTTTC. This translates into CASTGANVLTF. The chain carries TRBV9 and TRBJ2-6; no clear D. The CDR3 is made up of 11 amino acids. Trimming shortened V by 8 bases and J by 4 bases, and 4 bases separated the two germline ends. Germline CDR1 and CDR2: SGDLS and YYNGEE.